This TCR beta chain was obtained from a study of T cells in Graves' hyperthyroidism and ophthalmopathy. This CDR3 has 13 residues. From germline, CDR1 is SGHTA and CDR2 FQGNSA. J gave up 6 bases and V 10 bases, and 10 bases lay outside the gene matches. As regards this clonotype: A much larger clone differs from this one at a single base, so this may be a read error.

RNA transcripts gave rise to amplified TCR beta CDR3 regions. TCR CDR3 underwent first-round RT-PCR with the HTBI primer set. A single record per CDR3 protein comes from TCRdb applying MiXCR to the multiplex PCR reads. The sample shows about half a million distinct CDR3 sequences, around a quarter of them seen only once. Uncontrolled infection, other autoimmune disease, pregnancy or lactation excluded patients. It was 10 ml of fresh peripheral blood that supplied the PBMCs. The sequencing sample was made of blood. The V gene is TRBV7-2, the J gene TRBJ2-7, with 9 bases lining up with TRBD2. The sequence came from a woman under 40 with Graves' ophthalmopathy. CDR3 in amino acids: CANRGRAFGEQYF. The CDR3 region has the DNA TGTGCCAACCGCGGGAGGGCTTTCGGCGAGCAGTACTTC.